Presented here are 24 T cell receptor beta chains from one specimen sequenced in a study of shared clonotypes between healthy human individuals. Libraries were prepared by immunoSEQ multiplex PCR; TCRdb keeps only in-frame clonotypes and omits some of them. The sample lists approximately 2,000,000 clones, roughly 90% occurring once. The sample taken for sequencing was naive CD4+ T cells from PBMCs. The subset denotes: CD45RA+ positively selected. These receptors originate from a man between 18 and 35 years old in good health. Some clones in this sample may be carry-over from other donors' samples.

The V call is TRBV18, the J call TRBJ1-2; D not resolved. This CDR3 has 14 residues. Trimming left V 3 bases short and J 6 bases short, with 14 bases between. CDR1 and CDR2 (germline): KGHSH, LQKENI. The CDR3 region has the DNA TGTGCCAGCTCACCCCGGAAGGATGGCGATGGCTACACCTTC. Its protein is CASSPRKDGDGYTF. The whole variable domain, filled in from reference TRBV18 and TRBJ1-2, reads NAGVMQNPRHLVRRRGQEARLRCSPMKGHSHVYWYRQLPEEGLKFMVYLQKENIIDESGMPKERFSAEFPKEGPSILRIQQVVRGDSAAYFCASSPRKDGDGYTFGSGTRLTVV.

This clone occurred a few times. The same CDR3 can be traced to other DNA sequences in this sample. The rearrangement uses TRBV20-1 and TRBJ1-2; D may be TRBD1 (6 bases). The CDR3 consists of 11 residues. Germline V gene lookup returns CDR1 DFQATT and CDR2 SNEGSKA (reference sequence). V was cut by 3 bases and J by 7 bases, with 9 bases left in between. The CDR3 loop is CSASTGPGYTF. The CDR3 nucleotides are TGCAGTGCTAGTACAGGGCCTGGCTACACCTTC.

The chain is built from TRBV19 and TRBJ2-3; D is perhaps TRBD1 (6 bases). The CDR3 has 14 amino acids. The V end lost 10 bases, the J end lost 1 base, and 15 bases lay between the germline ends. Germline lookup yields CDR1 LNHDA and CDR2 SQIVND (reference sequence). CDR3 amino acids: CATAGTRRTDTQYF. The CDR3 DNA is TGTGCCACCGCCGGGACACGGCGCACAGATACGCAGTATTTT. Filled out from reference TRBV19 and TRBJ2-3, the complete variable domain reads DGGITQSPKYLFRKEGQNVTLSCEQNLNHDAMYWYRQDPGQGLRLIYYSQIVNDFQKGDIAEGYSVSREKKESFPLTVTSAQKNPTAFYLCATAGTRRTDTQYFGPGTRLTVL.

This chain joins TRBV18 and TRBJ2-7, with 7 positions matching TRBD1. The CDR3 runs to 13 residues. CDR1 and CDR2 from the germline V gene are KGHSH and LQKENI. Unmatched junction bases numbered 2, after V lost 4 bases and J lost 2 bases. CDR3 DNA: TGTGCCAGCTCACGGGACAGACCCTACGAGCAGTACTTC. Amino acid sequence: CASSRDRPYEQYF.

The chain combines TRBV18 with TRBJ2-7; possibly TRBD2 for D (6 bases). Germline V gene sequence: CDR1 KGHSH, CDR2 LQKENI. This CDR3 comprises 15 residues. Deletions cut 3 bases from V and 0 bases from J, with 12 bases between. Written as DNA, the CDR3 is TGTGCCAGCTCACCGGGGGGTGGCTACTCCTACGAGCAGTACTTC. Translation gives CASSPGGGYSYEQYF.

J is TRBJ2-1 and V is TRBV5-4; tentative D call: TRBD2 (6 bases). Germline assignment: CDR1 SGHNT and CDR2 YYREEE (reference sequence). The CDR3 is made up of 12 amino acids. Trimming shortened V by 4 bases and J by 8 bases, and 10 bases separated the two germline ends. The CDR3 loop reads CASSRLGDEQFF. Written as DNA, the CDR3 is TGTGCCAGCAGCCGACTAGGCGATGAGCAGTTCTTC.

The chain carries TRBV5-1 and TRBJ2-3; 9 bases map to TRBD2. The V and J ends lost 5 bases and 4 bases, in that order; junction bases with no gene match: 8. This CDR3 spans 15 amino acids. Germline V CDR1 and CDR2: SGHRS, YFSETQ. This chain's CDR3 is CASRFRAGGPDTQYF. CDR3 nucleotide sequence: TGCGCCAGCAGGTTTCGGGCGGGAGGGCCAGATACGCAGTATTTT. The full variable domain, in which reference TRBV5-1 and TRBJ2-3 provide the parts outside the CDR3, is KAGVTQTPRYLIKTRGQQVTLSCSPISGHRSVSWYQQTPGQGLQFLFEYFSETQRNKGNFPGRFSGRQFSNSRSEMNVSTLELGDSALYLCASRFRAGGPDTQYFGPGTRLTVL.

Comment on this clone: Other DNA sequences within the sample encode an identical CDR3. The chain employs TRBV14 and TRBJ1-1; the D gene is possibly TRBD1 (5 bases). This CDR3 contains 15 residues. Germline V lookup: CDR1 SGHDN, CDR2 FVKESK. V was cut by 1 base and J by 0 bases, with 9 bases left in between. DNA for the CDR3: TGTGCCAGCAGCCAAGTGGGGCTCATGAACACTGAAGCTTTCTTT. This encodes CASSQVGLMNTEAFF.

The chain joins TRBV28 to TRBJ2-7, with D unclear. Germline V gives CDR1 MDHEN, CDR2 SYDVKM. Trimming shortened V by 6 bases and J by 3 bases, and 15 bases separated the two germline ends. This CDR3 is built from 14 residues. The DNA for the CDR3 is TGTGCCAGCAGCTCAACATCGGCAAACTACGAGCAGTACTTC. Amino acid sequence: CASSSTSANYEQYF. The whole variable domain, filled in from reference TRBV28 and TRBJ2-7, reads DVKVTQSSRYLVKRTGEKVFLECVQDMDHENMFWYRQDPGLGLRLIYFSYDVKMKEKGDIPEGYSVSREKKERFSLILESASTNQTSMYLCASSSTSANYEQYFGPGTRLTVT.

The rearrangement links TRBV7-3 to TRBJ2-3; TRBD2 might be the D (6 bases). CDR1 is SGHTA and CDR2 is FQGTGA in the germline V gene. The CDR3 runs 16 residues. The V gene lost 0 bases and the J gene lost 1 base, with 11 bases spanning the gap. The CDR3 is CASSLTQLAGTDTQYF. The CDR3 nucleotides read TGTGCCAGCAGCTTAACCCAACTAGCAGGCACAGATACGCAGTATTTT.

V is TRBV5-1 and J is TRBJ2-3; TRBD1 agrees at 9 bases. The V gene's germline CDR1 is SGHRS and CDR2 YFSETQ. Losses at the gene ends were 4 bases for V and 13 bases for J; bases not matched to a gene: 19. This CDR3 spans 16 amino acids. Here the CDR3 DNA reads TGCGCCAGCAGCCCAGGGACAGGGAAGTCCGGAGGGAACGAGTATTTT. Amino acid sequence: CASSPGTGKSGGNEYF. Complete variable domain (other parts from reference TRBV5-1 and TRBJ2-3): KAGVTQTPRYLIKTRGQQVTLSCSPISGHRSVSWYQQTPGQGLQFLFEYFSETQRNKGNFPGRFSGRQFSNSRSEMNVSTLELGDSALYLCASSPGTGKSGGNEYFGPGTRLTVL.

The genes are TRBV9 and TRBJ1-4; D might be TRBD1 (5 bases). V was pared by 3 bases and J by 5 bases, with 14 bases between. In germline, CDR1 is SGDLS, CDR2 YYNGEE. CDR3 length equals 15 residues. CDR3 nucleotides: TGTGCCAGCAGCGCCTCGGGACGGGAGAATGAAAAACTGTTTTTT. This sequence encodes CASSASGRENEKLFF.

V is TRBV18 and J is TRBJ2-1; the D call may be TRBD1 or TRBD2 (6 bases each). With 8 bases removed from V and 0 bases from J, the gap between germline ends came to 17 bases. The CDR3 runs to 16 residues. In germline, CDR1 is KGHSH, CDR2 LQKENI. The CDR3 sequence is CASQTRGTDSYNEQFF. The CDR3 region has the DNA TGTGCCAGCCAGACGAGGGGGACTGACTCCTACAATGAGCAGTTCTTC.

The CDR3 DNA reads TGCAGCGGCCATCCATCCGGGACTAGCGGGAGTGTCGAAGAGACCCAGTACTTC. Protein sequence: CSGHPSGTSGSVEETQYF. The V and J genes are TRBV29-1 and TRBJ2-5; 14 nucleotides agree with TRBD2. Germline loops: CDR1 SQVTM, CDR2 ANQGSEA. The V gene end was trimmed by 7 bases and the J gene end by 3 bases; junction bases not matched to a gene: 16. The length of the CDR3 is 18 residues.

With regard to this clone: Additional DNA sequences in this sample encode the identical CDR3. The rearrangement uses TRBV7-2 and TRBJ2-3, with D perhaps matching TRBD2 (5 bases). This CDR3 is built from 13 residues. CDR1 and CDR2 (germline): SGHTA, FQGNSA. The V end was cut by 3 bases, the J end by 3 bases, with 7 bases between. The CDR3 coding sequence is TGTGCCAGCAGCTTCCGAGGGACAGATACGCAGTATTTT. Amino acid sequence: CASSFRGTDTQYF.

The chain carries TRBV6-1 and TRBJ2-2; TRBD1 matches at 8 bases. This CDR3 has 15 residues. V lost 4 bases to trimming and J lost 4 bases; unmatched junction nucleotides: 5. The V gene's germline CDR1 is MNHNS and CDR2 SASEGT. This chain's CDR3 is CASSGRTGSTGELFF. As DNA, the CDR3 is TGTGCCAGCAGTGGCCGGACAGGGAGCACCGGGGAGCTGTTTTTT.

This rearrangement joins TRBV28 to TRBJ1-2; no definite D call. This CDR3 spans 11 amino acids. V lost 10 bases to trimming and J lost 2 bases, with 8 bases between them. The germline gives CDR1 MDHEN, CDR2 SYDVKM. The CDR3 sequence: CATAANYGYTF. The DNA for the CDR3 is TGTGCCACAGCAGCCAACTATGGCTACACCTTC.

The gene calls are TRBV11-1 and TRBJ2-1; D uncertain. This CDR3 spans 15 amino acids. Germline CDR1 SGHAT, CDR2 FQDESV (reference sequence). V lost 5 bases and J lost 0, with 11 bases in between. The CDR3 region has the DNA TGTGCCAGCAGCCGCGACTGGGGCTCCTACAATGAGCAGTTCTTC. This translates into CASSRDWGSYNEQFF.

V and J are TRBV7-3 and TRBJ2-1; TRBD2 matches at 11 bases. In germline, CDR1 is SGHTA, CDR2 FQGTGA. This CDR3 is 16 amino acids long. J was trimmed by 1 base and V by 4 bases; bases with no gene match: 3. Written as DNA, the CDR3 is TGTGCCAGCAGCTCTTTAGCGGGAGGGTCCTACAATGAGCAGTTCTTC. Protein: CASSSLAGGSYNEQFF.

This chain joins TRBV6-5 and TRBJ2-7, with no clear D. Trimming shortened V by 0 bases and J by 0 bases, and 12 bases separated the two germline ends. Germline V lookup: CDR1 MNHEY, CDR2 SVGAGI. The CDR3 has 16 amino acids. CDR3 in DNA: TGTGCCAGCAGTTACTCGGGCGCCACCCTCTCCTACGAGCAGTACTTC. This translates into CASSYSGATLSYEQYF.

The chain has TRBV5-6 and TRBJ1-2, with 8 bases that match TRBD1. The length of the CDR3 is 15 residues. V lost 0 bases to trimming and J lost 7 bases; unmatched junction nucleotides: 8. The germline gives CDR1 SGHDT, CDR2 YYEEEE. CDR3 sequence reads: CASSLAIQGAPGYTF. CDR3 DNA: TGTGCCAGCAGCTTGGCCATCCAGGGGGCGCCTGGCTACACCTTC.

The rearrangement links TRBV2 to TRBJ1-5; D is uncertain. The CDR3 loop spans 15 amino acids. Germline V gives CDR1 SNHLY, CDR2 FYNNEI. Trimming left V 2 bases short and J 7 bases short, with 15 bases between. The CDR3, as DNA: TGTGCCAGCAGTGAAATGGTGCCGGAGGGCCAGCCCCAGCATTTT. Its protein is CASSEMVPEGQPQHF.

The V and J genes are TRBV6-5 and TRBJ2-7, with D unclear. The CDR3 spans 13 residues. Germline CDR1 reads MNHEY; CDR2 reads SVGAGI. Trimming removed 0 bases at V and 9 bases at J, with 12 bases between. This chain's CDR3 is CASSYSPVFGQYF. The CDR3 nucleotides are TGTGCCAGCAGTTACTCGCCGGTCTTTGGGCAGTACTTC.

V usage is TRBV9 and J usage is TRBJ2-7; possibly TRBD2 for D (6 bases). The germline V gene encodes CDR1 SGDLS and CDR2 YYNGEE. V lost 2 bases to trimming and J lost 4 bases, with 16 bases between them. The CDR3 has 15 residues. The CDR3 loop reads CASSVDWGGFYEQYF. The CDR3, as DNA: TGTGCCAGCAGCGTGGACTGGGGAGGTTTTTACGAGCAGTACTTC.